This TCR beta chain was sequenced for a study of cytomegalovirus exposure and HLA in healthy donors. Germline V gene sequence: CDR1 MNHEY, CDR2 SMNVEV (reference sequence). Unmatched junction bases numbered 7, after V lost 8 bases and J lost 7 bases. This CDR3 has 14 residues. PCR was performed using 60 Vbeta and 13 Jbeta primers. Repertoires were generated with immunoSEQ multiplex PCR, while TCRdb's copy carries only in-frame clones and drops some. The sample lists about 140,000 clones, approximately 73% occurring once. Points on this clone: Antigen specificity is unknown.

Study-wide points: A prior analysis recorded that most TCR beta V segments were productive about 90% or about 30% of the time.

Sequenced material: PBMCs. The chain carries TRBV27 and TRBJ1-4, with 10 nucleotides matching TRBD1. This TCR derives from a woman in her forties in good health and CMV-seronegative. The CDR3 nucleotides are TGTGCCAGCGGACAGGGGGATATGGGTGAAAAACTGTTTTTT. It codes for CASGQGDMGEKLFF.